Below, 32 T cell receptor beta chains from the same sample are listed, as sequenced in a study of blood T cell repertoires in COVID-19. Clones were sequenced by immunoSEQ multiplex PCR, and TCRdb holds only the in-frame ones, with some missing. Here the sample spans roughly 100,000 clones, roughly 72% being singletons. The sequenced sample consisted of peripheral blood. The receptors here all came from a man of 80 years or more with acute or convalescent COVID-19.

This rearrangement joins TRBV28 to TRBJ2-7, with TRBD2 identical over 9 bases. Germline V gene sequence: CDR1 MDHEN, CDR2 SYDVKM. This CDR3 is built from 14 residues. V gave up 7 bases and J gave up 5 bases; unmatched junction bases: 9. In DNA form, the CDR3 reads TGTGCCAGCAACCTAGCGGGAATGACCCACGAGCAGTACTTC. Amino acids: CASNLAGMTHEQYF.

This clone was detected once. The chain joins TRBV15 to TRBJ2-7; TRBD1 might be the D (5 bases). The CDR3 is 15 amino acids. With 1 base removed from V and 1 base from J, the gap between germline ends came to 11 bases. CDR1 LNHNV and CDR2 YYDKDF come from the germline V gene (reference sequence). The CDR3 loop is CATSRGQSGSYEQYF. The CDR3 DNA reads TGTGCCACCAGCAGAGGACAGTCGGGTTCCTACGAGCAGTACTTC. The full variable domain, in which reference TRBV15 and TRBJ2-7 provide the parts outside the CDR3, is DAMVIQNPRYQVTQFGKPVTLSCSQTLNHNVMYWYQQKSSQAPKLLFHYYDKDFNNEADTPDNFQSRRPNTSFCFLDIRSPGLGDTAMYLCATSRGQSGSYEQYFGPGTRLTVT.

V gene TRBV9 combines with J gene TRBJ1-2, with D tentatively TRBD1 (5 bases). Germline CDR1 reads SGDLS; CDR2 reads YYNGEE. Trimming left V 4 bases short and J 8 bases short, with 21 bases between. The CDR3 totals 15 residues. In DNA form, the CDR3 reads TGTGCCAGCAGCTTCTCTCCTAGGGGAGGGTCAGGCTACACCTTC. Its protein product is CASSFSPRGGSGYTF. The whole variable domain, remainder taken from reference TRBV9 and TRBJ1-2, is DSGVTQTPKHLITATGQRVTLRCSPRSGDLSVYWYQQSLDQGLQFLIQYYNGEERAKGNILERFSAQQFPDLHSELNLSSLELGDSALYFCASSFSPRGGSGYTFGSGTRLTVV.

This chain connects TRBV7-2 to TRBJ2-1; 13 bases agree with TRBD2. This CDR3 is 16 amino acids long. CDR1 is SGHTA and CDR2 is FQGNSA in the germline V gene. V lost 3 bases to trimming and J lost 9 bases; unmatched junction nucleotides: 8. In nucleotides, the CDR3 is TGTGCCAGCAGCTTTCGGACTAGCGGGAGTACCGGTGAGCAGTTCTTC. Translated, it gives CASSFRTSGSTGEQFF.

This clone was seen just once. The chain recombines TRBV2 with TRBJ2-3; TRBD2 matches 8 bases. Looked up from germline, CDR1 is SNHLY and CDR2 is FYNNEI. There are 14 residues in the CDR3. After removal of 8 bases from V and 5 bases from J, the junction contained 9 bases not matched to a gene. Written as DNA, the CDR3 is TGTGCCAGCCGGGTGGGGAGCGGGAGAGATACGCAGTATTTT. Protein sequence: CASRVGSGRDTQYF.

The CDR3 nucleotides read TGTGCCAGCAGCCAGACAGGATCTAGCAATCAGCCCCAGCATTTT. Protein sequence: CASSQTGSSNQPQHF. This chain uses TRBV2 with TRBJ1-5; tentatively, D is TRBD1 (6 bases). This CDR3 comprises 15 residues. Deletions cut 6 bases from V and 0 bases from J, with 12 bases between. Germline lookup yields CDR1 SNHLY and CDR2 FYNNEI.

The chain recombines TRBV5-1 with TRBJ2-1, with 10 nucleotides matching TRBD1. Germline V gene data show CDR1 as SGHRS and CDR2 as YFSETQ. The CDR3 spans 14 residues. V dropped 4 bases and J dropped 4; count of bases not matched to a gene: 2. DNA of the CDR3: TGCGCCAGCAGCCCGGGACAGGGGTACAATGAGCAGTTCTTC. Translating it yields CASSPGQGYNEQFF.

V gene TRBV6-5 combines with J gene TRBJ2-2; D is unclear. The germline CDR1 and CDR2 sequences are MNHEY and SVGAGI. Trimming took 7 bases from V and 4 from J, leaving 10 bases between them. The CDR3 extends over 13 amino acids. In DNA, the CDR3 is TGTGCCAGCAAAATCCCCGGCACCGGGGAGCTGTTTTTT. It codes for CASKIPGTGELFF.

The chain employs TRBV18 and TRBJ1-3; D gene unclear. This CDR3 is built from 14 residues. Trimming took 5 bases from V and 2 from J, leaving 10 bases between them. The germline V gene has CDR1 KGHSH and CDR2 LQKENI. The CDR3 bases are TGTGCCAGCTCATCGGAGAACGCTGGAAACACCATATATTTT. This translates into CASSSENAGNTIYF.

This clone was recorded a few times. This chain joins TRBV7-9 and TRBJ1-4; D remains ambiguous. The CDR3 has 15 amino acids. Trimming removed 0 bases at V and 5 bases at J, with 10 bases between. In germline, CDR1 is SEHNR, CDR2 FQNEAQ (reference sequence). The CDR3 nucleotides read TGTGCCAGCAGCTTAGCGCGTGGAGCGAATGAAAAACTGTTTTTT. Amino acids: CASSLARGANEKLFF.

This chain joins TRBV7-2 and TRBJ2-1; the match to TRBD1 covers 8 bases. With V trimmed by 5 bases and J by 14 bases, 8 bases remained unmatched. The CDR3 totals 12 residues. Germline V gives CDR1 SGHTA, CDR2 FQGNSA. The chain's CDR3 is CASSARQGMKFF. The CDR3 nucleotides are TGTGCCAGCAGCGCGCGACAGGGGATGAAGTTCTTC.

This clone was found a few times. The rearrangement joins TRBV3-1 (or the pseudogene TRBV3-2) to TRBJ2-7; maybe TRBD2 (5 bases). The CDR3 loop spans 19 amino acids. The germline CDR1 and CDR2 sequences are LGHDT and YNNKEL (reference sequence). V lost 1 base to trimming and J lost 2 bases, with 24 bases between them. CDR3 in amino acids: CASSQVPKGRGTGAYEQYF. The CDR3 region has the DNA TGTGCCAGCAGCCAAGTCCCAAAAGGCCGGGGAACTGGTGCCTACGAGCAGTACTTC.

The chain employs TRBV28 and TRBJ1-5; TRBD1 matches at 7 bases. V shed 1 base and J 1 base; nucleotides not matched to a gene: 4. Germline V gives CDR1 MDHEN, CDR2 SYDVKM. The CDR3 consists of 16 residues. DNA for the CDR3: TGTGCCAGCAGTTTATTACAGGGGAAAAGCAATCAGCCCCAGCATTTT. This translates into CASSLLQGKSNQPQHF.

The chain has TRBV6-2 or TRBV6-3 and TRBJ2-5; 12 positions match TRBD2. V was clipped by 6 bases and J by 5 bases; unmatched bases: 10. The V gene's germline CDR1 is MNHEY and CDR2 SVGEGT. CDR3 length: 16 residues. CDR3 residues: CASSPIRLAGAETQYF. For the CDR3, the DNA is TGTGCCAGCAGCCCAATCAGACTAGCGGGAGCGGAGACCCAGTACTTC.

This clone turned up a few times. The chain carries TRBV11-2 and TRBJ2-5; weak D call: TRBD1 (5 bases). Between the trimmed V and J ends, which lost 3 bases and 0 bases, there was a span of 23 bases. This CDR3 has 19 amino acids. Germline-derived CDR1 and CDR2 are SGHAT and FQNNGV. The CDR3 DNA reads TGTGCCAGCAGCTTCTCCAGGGTGGGTTCCTCGGTGGACCAAGAGACCCAGTACTTC. The encoded protein is CASSFSRVGSSVDQETQYF.

This clone occurred a few times. This chain joins TRBV18 and TRBJ2-5; 7 nucleotides match TRBD1. The CDR3 consists of 17 residues. After removal of 6 bases from V and 5 bases from J, the junction contained 18 bases not matched to a gene. Germline CDR1 is KGHSH and CDR2 is LQKENI. CDR3 DNA sequence: TGTGCCAGCTCCCCAATTTTTCGACAGGGCTTTGGGGAGACCCAGTACTTC. Its translation is CASSPIFRQGFGETQYF.

This chain joins TRBV30 and TRBJ2-1; 8 bases are a match to TRBD2. This CDR3 has 14 amino acids. J was trimmed by 9 bases and V by 3 bases; bases with no gene match: 10. Looked up from germline, CDR1 is GTSNPN and CDR2 is SVGIG (reference sequence). DNA of the CDR3: TGTGCCTGGAGGAAGGGCGGGAGGATCAGTGAGCAGTTCTTC. This gives the protein CAWRKGGRISEQFF.

V usage is TRBV27 and J usage is TRBJ2-3, with a weak D call TRBD2 (6 bases). Trimming cost V 4 bases and J 3 bases, with 14 bases left between them. This CDR3 has 15 residues. Germline V lookup: CDR1 MNHEY, CDR2 SMNVEV (reference sequence). DNA of the CDR3: TGTGCCAGCAGTTGGAACGGGAGAGGTACAGATACGCAGTATTTT. It encodes CASSWNGRGTDTQYF.

The V gene is TRBV27, the J gene TRBJ1-1; a weak D match, TRBD1 (5 bases). V was clipped by 0 bases and J by 3 bases, with 11 bases between them. CDR1 is MNHEY and CDR2 is SMNVEV in the germline V gene (reference sequence). The CDR3 has 15 residues. The CDR3 is CASSLSWGGDTEAFF. The DNA for the CDR3 is TGTGCCAGCAGTTTATCGTGGGGGGGGGACACTGAAGCTTTCTTT.

This clone came up a few times. The chain recombines TRBV7-3 with TRBJ2-1, with 10 positions matching TRBD2. Germline V CDR1 and CDR2: SGHTA, FQGTGA. V trimming: 1 base; J trimming: 6 bases; junction bases outside the gene matches: 6. This CDR3 region has 16 residues. The DNA of the CDR3 is TGTGCCAGCAGCTTAAGGGCAGCGGGAGGGGGCAATGAGCAGTTCTTC. Translation gives CASSLRAAGGGNEQFF.

V is TRBV2 and J is TRBJ2-1, with 11 bases that match TRBD2. V lost 6 bases to trimming and J lost 4 bases; unmatched junction nucleotides: 5. CDR3 length: 15 amino acids. Germline lookup yields CDR1 SNHLY and CDR2 FYNNEI. The CDR3 here is CASSPGTSGYNEQFF. DNA for the CDR3: TGTGCCAGCAGCCCCGGGACTAGCGGTTACAATGAGCAGTTCTTC.

This chain connects TRBV7-2 to TRBJ2-1; maybe TRBD2 (5 bases). V shed 6 bases and J shed 5 bases, with 14 bases lying between them. The V gene's germline CDR1 is SGHTA and CDR2 FQGNSA. This CDR3 spans 14 amino acids. CDR3 bases: TGTGCCAGCAGTCCTAGCTTCGGAGACAATGAGCAGTTCTTC. Translating it yields CASSPSFGDNEQFF.

This clone was seen only a few times. The V and J genes are TRBV6-5 and TRBJ2-7, with TRBD1 identical over 10 bases. Germline V gives CDR1 MNHEY, CDR2 SVGAGI. The CDR3 has 15 amino acids. J gave up 4 bases and V 6 bases, and 9 bases lay outside the gene matches. CDR3 amino acids: CASRDPGQGFYEQYF. In nucleotides, the CDR3 is TGTGCCAGCAGAGATCCGGGACAGGGGTTTTACGAGCAGTACTTC.

J is TRBJ2-7 and V is TRBV1; the table's D call, TRBD2, was not checked against the DNA. TRBV1 is designated a pseudogene. This CDR3 is built from 13 residues. The CDR3 loop reads CTSSQRSSYEQYF. CDR3 nucleotide sequence: TGCACCAGCAGCCAGCGGAGCTCCTACGAGCAGTACTTC.

The chain uses TRBV28 and TRBJ1-5; D is undetermined. Trimming cost V 7 bases and J 7 bases, with 11 bases left between them. In germline, CDR1 is MDHEN, CDR2 SYDVKM. This CDR3 is built from 12 residues. The CDR3 is CASNQQEQPQHF. The CDR3 bases are TGTGCCAGCAACCAACAAGAACAGCCCCAGCATTTT.

The chain carries TRBV28 and TRBJ1-2; 8 bases match TRBD1. V lost 6 bases to trimming and J lost 5 bases; unmatched junction nucleotides: 11. Germline CDR1 MDHEN, CDR2 SYDVKM. The CDR3 sequence is 15 residues long. The CDR3 spells CASRGEQGGTYGYTF. CDR3 DNA sequence: TGTGCCAGCAGGGGAGAACAGGGGGGAACATATGGCTACACCTTC.

The chain is built from TRBV5-1 and TRBJ2-7, with 10 positions matching TRBD2. Looked up from germline, CDR1 is SGHRS and CDR2 is YFSETQ. V lost 6 bases and J lost 0; bases outside the gene matches: 3. The length of the CDR3 is 14 residues. CDR3 DNA: TGCGCCAGCACCCGGACTAGCGGCTCCTACGAGCAGTACTTC. This encodes CASTRTSGSYEQYF.

V is TRBV6-5 and J is TRBJ2-1; maybe TRBD1 (7 bases). CDR1 is MNHEY, CDR2 SVGAGI, per germline. Trimming shortened V by 2 bases and J by 6 bases, and 11 bases separated the two germline ends. The CDR3 runs 14 residues. CDR3 region: CASSYSQGGNEQFF. CDR3 bases: TGTGCCAGCAGTTACAGTCAGGGGGGCAATGAGCAGTTCTTC.

The genes are TRBV5-1 and TRBJ2-5; 9 nucleotides align to TRBD2. J was trimmed by 4 bases and V by 0 bases; bases with no gene match: 7. CDR1 is SGHRS and CDR2 is YFSETQ in the germline V gene. The CDR3 runs to 16 residues. The CDR3 here is CASSLGGTSTVETQYF. The CDR3 bases are TGCGCCAGCAGCTTGGGTGGGACTAGCACGGTAGAGACCCAGTACTTC.

This chain connects TRBV6-5 to TRBJ1-6; 10 bases match TRBD1. After removal of 6 bases from V and 12 bases from J, the junction contained 5 bases not matched to a gene. The V gene's germline CDR1 is MNHEY and CDR2 SVGAGI. The CDR3 covers 13 residues. In DNA form, the CDR3 reads TGTGCCAGCAGCCGGACAGGGGGAGAACCCCTCCACTTT. This codes for CASSRTGGEPLHF.

The chain has TRBV4-3 and TRBJ2-7; maybe TRBD2 (5 bases). Germline assignment: CDR1 LGHNA and CDR2 YSLEER. V was cut by 2 bases and J by 1 base, with 12 bases left in between. There are 15 residues in the CDR3. The CDR3 nucleotides read TGCGCCAGCAGCCAATCTCTGTCGGGGTCCTACGAGCAGTACTTC. This encodes CASSQSLSGSYEQYF.

V gene TRBV10-3 combines with J gene TRBJ1-1; 8 bases line up with TRBD1. Trimming took 10 bases from V and 7 from J; bases not matched to a gene: 14. The CDR3 covers 14 residues. The germline V gene has CDR1 ENHRY and CDR2 SYGVKD. This chain's CDR3 is CATRPPGQVSEAFF. The CDR3, as DNA: TGTGCCACTAGACCGCCGGGACAGGTCAGTGAAGCTTTCTTT.